The TCR beta chain described here comes from a study of brain T cells in children with intractable seizures. Germline values: CDR1 SGHNT, CDR2 YENEEA. The ends lost 4 bases at V and 7 bases at J; junction bases unmatched: 7. This CDR3 has 15 residues. The sequenced cases were selected for having the highest brain T cell transcript signatures. Sequencing was performed with immunoSEQ multiplex PCR; in TCRdb, only in-frame clones are kept and a portion is missing. The sample records roughly 110,000 clones, roughly 94% being singletons. The TCR sequence derives from a boy younger than two with hemimegalencephaly and intractable seizures. The sample in question was peripheral blood, obtained at surgery. The chain links TRBV11-3 to TRBJ2-4; TRBD2 agrees at 10 bases. The CDR3 sequence is CASSSLAGDPNIQYF. The CDR3 nucleotides read TGTGCCAGCAGCTCTCTAGCGGGAGATCCCAACATTCAGTACTTC.